In its sample, the clone carrying this T cell receptor beta chain was seen a few times. The PCR contained 60 Vbeta and 13 Jbeta primers. Here immunoSEQ multiplex PCR was the method, and the copy in TCRdb shows in-frame clones only, minus some. The sample carries about 200,000 clones, approximately 80% recorded once. These data come from a study of cytomegalovirus exposure and HLA in healthy donors. This TCR derives from a boy between 2 and 15 years old in good health and CMV-seronegative. The sample was PBMCs.

CDR3 loop: CASNTGQGGNEKLFF. The CDR3 nucleotides read TGCGCCAGCAACACGGGTCAGGGGGGTAATGAAAAACTGTTTTTT. V is TRBV5-1 and J is TRBJ1-4; 7 nucleotides line up with TRBD1. Germline CDR1 SGHRS, CDR2 YFSETQ. The CDR3 runs to 15 residues. The junction had 9 bases not matched to a gene; V was cut back by 6 bases and J by 4 bases.